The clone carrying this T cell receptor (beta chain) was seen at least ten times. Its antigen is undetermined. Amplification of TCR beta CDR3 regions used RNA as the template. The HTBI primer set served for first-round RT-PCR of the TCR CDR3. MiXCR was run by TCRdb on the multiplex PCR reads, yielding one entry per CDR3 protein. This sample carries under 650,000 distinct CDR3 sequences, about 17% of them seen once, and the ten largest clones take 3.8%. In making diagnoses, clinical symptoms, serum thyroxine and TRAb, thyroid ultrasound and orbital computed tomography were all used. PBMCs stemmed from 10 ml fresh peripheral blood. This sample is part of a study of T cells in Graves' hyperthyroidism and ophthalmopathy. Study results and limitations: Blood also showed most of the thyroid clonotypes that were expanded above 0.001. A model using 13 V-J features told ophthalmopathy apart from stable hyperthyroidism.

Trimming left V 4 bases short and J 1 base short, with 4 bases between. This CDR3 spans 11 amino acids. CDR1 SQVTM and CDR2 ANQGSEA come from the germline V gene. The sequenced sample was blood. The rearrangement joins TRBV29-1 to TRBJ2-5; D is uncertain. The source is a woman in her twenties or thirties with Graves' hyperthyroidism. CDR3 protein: CSVVPQETQYF. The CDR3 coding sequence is TGCAGCGTTGTACCCCAAGAGACCCAGTACTTC. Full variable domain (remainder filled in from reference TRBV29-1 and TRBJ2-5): SAVISQKPSRDICQRGTSLTIQCQVDSQVTMMFWYRQQPGQSLTLIATANQGSEATYESGFVIDKFPISRPNLTFSTLTVSNMSPEDSSIYLCSVVPQETQYFGPGTRLLVL.